This T cell receptor beta chain was captured by sequencing in a study of T cells in Graves' hyperthyroidism and ophthalmopathy. Whole-study results and caveats: In the blood, most expanded thyroid clonotypes above 0.001 appeared as well. A model built on 13 V-J features separated ophthalmopathy from stable hyperthyroidism.

Patients with uncontrolled infections, other autoimmune diseases, pregnancy or lactation were excluded. Diagnosing involved the use of clinical symptoms, serum thyroxine and TRAb, thyroid ultrasound and orbital computed tomography. To note about this clonotype: Its antigen is unidentified.

CDR1 and CDR2 (germline): LGHDT, YNNKEL (reference sequence). The CDR3 spans 16 residues. The trim removed 4 bases at V and 3 bases at J, leaving 6 bases unmatched. Authors of the study amplified TCR beta CDR3 regions from RNA transcripts. First-round RT-PCR with HTBI primers amplified the TCR CDR3 region. TCRdb reanalysed the multiplex PCR reads using MiXCR and keeps one entry per CDR3 protein. This sample has some 690,000 distinct CDR3 sequences, with around 15% found just once. The chain combines TRBV3-1 with TRBJ2-7; 13 bases line up with TRBD2. The source of this sequence is a man in his fifties or sixties with Graves' hyperthyroidism. Sequenced material: blood. The CDR3 nucleotides are TGTGCCAGCAGCCTAAACGGACTAGCGGGGGACTACGAGCAGTACTTC. Its protein is CASSLNGLAGDYEQYF.